This is a list of T cell receptor beta chains from one sample in a study of shared clonotypes between healthy human individuals. Method: immunoSEQ multiplex PCR; TCRdb's copy keeps in-frame clones and lacks some. This table has 2 million to 2.5 million clones, about 92% appearing once. Sequencing used naive CD4+ T cells from PBMCs. These TCRs come from a man between 18 and 35 years old in good health. Some clones in this sample may be carry-over from other donors' samples. CDR3s include the opening cysteine and the closing phenylalanine or tryptophan. D genes are given only for firm matches. Only some rows state a clone size, as once, few, many or a class for expanded clones.

v_gene: TRBV7-9; d_gene: TRBD1; abundance: -; j_gene: TRBJ1-2; CDR3nt: TGTGCCAGCAGGCATGACAGGGATATCTATGGCTACACCTTC; CDR3aa: CASRHDRDIYGYTF
v_gene: TRBV28; d_gene: -; abundance: -; j_gene: TRBJ1-1; CDR3nt: TGTGCCAGCAGTTTATTACAGGGAAAGTACACTGAAGCTTTCTTT; CDR3aa: CASSLLQGKYTEAFF
v_gene: TRBV5-1; d_gene: -; abundance: -; j_gene: TRBJ2-5; CDR3nt: TGCGCCAGCAGCACCTCTTCGTACCAAGAGACCCAGTACTTC; CDR3aa: CASSTSSYQETQYF
v_gene: TRBV15; d_gene: -; abundance: -; j_gene: TRBJ1-1; CDR3nt: TGTGCCACCAGCGCCCGACTTCGGGAGTCTGAAGCTTTCTTT; CDR3aa: CATSARLRESEAFF
v_gene: TRBV7-9; d_gene: TRBD1; abundance: -; j_gene: TRBJ1-1; CDR3nt: TGTGCCAGCAGCTTAAGAACAGGGGGCATGAACACTGAAGCTTTCTTT; CDR3aa: CASSLRTGGMNTEAFF
v_gene: TRBV9; d_gene: -; abundance: -; j_gene: TRBJ1-1; CDR3nt: TGTGCCAGCAGCGTACTCCAGGGGTTGGACACTGAAGCTTTCTTT; CDR3aa: CASSVLQGLDTEAFF
v_gene: TRBV11-2; d_gene: TRBD1; abundance: once; j_gene: TRBJ2-2; CDR3nt: TGTGCCAGCAGCTTAAAGGGATCCTGGGACAGGCATGACACCGGGGAGCTGTTTTTT; CDR3aa: CASSLKGSWDRHDTGELFF
v_gene: TRBV15; d_gene: -; abundance: -; j_gene: TRBJ2-2; CDR3nt: TGTGCCACCAGCAGAGATCTTACCTTTGGGGAGCTGTTTTTT; CDR3aa: CATSRDLTFGELFF
v_gene: TRBV10-3; d_gene: TRBD2; abundance: -; j_gene: TRBJ2-7; CDR3nt: TGTGCCATCAGTGAGCGTAGTGGTAGGACTAGCGGGGTCTCCTACGAGCAGTACTTC; CDR3aa: CAISERSGRTSGVSYEQYF
v_gene: TRBV7-2; d_gene: -; abundance: -; j_gene: TRBJ1-2; CDR3nt: TGTGCCAGCAGCTTAAGGGGAGTGAAACCAAAGGATGGCTACACCTTC; CDR3aa: CASSLRGVKPKDGYTF
v_gene: TRBV19; d_gene: TRBD1; abundance: -; j_gene: TRBJ1-1; CDR3nt: TGTGCCAGTAGTTGGGACAGGTTGAAAACTGAAGCTTTCTTT; CDR3aa: CASSWDRLKTEAFF
v_gene: TRBV9; d_gene: -; abundance: -; j_gene: TRBJ2-2; CDR3nt: TGTGCCAGCAGCGGAACAACTTTCAACACCGGGGAGCTGTTTTTT; CDR3aa: CASSGTTFNTGELFF
v_gene: TRBV28; d_gene: -; abundance: -; j_gene: TRBJ1-2; CDR3nt: TGTGCCAGCGAGGGGGGCTATGGCTACACCTTC; CDR3aa: CASEGGYGYTF
v_gene: TRBV28; d_gene: -; abundance: -; j_gene: TRBJ2-2; CDR3nt: TGTGCCAGCAGTCGATGGGACATAAACACCGGGGAGCTGTTTTTT; CDR3aa: CASSRWDINTGELFF
v_gene: TRBV4-1; d_gene: -; abundance: once; j_gene: TRBJ1-5; CDR3nt: TGCGCCAGCAGCCAAGATTGGTTTAGGGAACTGGCCCAGCATTTT; CDR3aa: CASSQDWFRELAQHF
v_gene: TRBV5-1; d_gene: -; abundance: -; j_gene: TRBJ1-3; CDR3nt: TGCGCCAGCAGCTCGACGACAGTAGGCTCTGGAAACACCATATATTTT; CDR3aa: CASSSTTVGSGNTIYF
v_gene: TRBV6-1; d_gene: -; abundance: -; j_gene: TRBJ2-5; CDR3nt: TGTGCCAGCAGTGATTACAGGGTGGTAAAGGAGACCCAGTACTTC; CDR3aa: CASSDYRVVKETQYF
v_gene: TRBV11-2; d_gene: TRBD2; abundance: -; j_gene: TRBJ2-7; CDR3nt: TGTGCCAGCAGCCCTCGGACTAGCGGGAGGTACGAGCAGTACTTC; CDR3aa: CASSPRTSGRYEQYF
v_gene: TRBV28; d_gene: -; abundance: -; j_gene: TRBJ1-4; CDR3nt: TGTGCCAGCAATGACAGAACTAATGAAAAACTGTTTTTT; CDR3aa: CASNDRTNEKLFF
v_gene: TRBV11-2; d_gene: TRBD2; abundance: -; j_gene: TRBJ2-1; CDR3nt: TGTGCCAGCAGCGCAAGACTAGCGGGAGGGTACAATGAGCAGTTCTTC; CDR3aa: CASSARLAGGYNEQFF
v_gene: TRBV7-6; d_gene: -; abundance: -; j_gene: TRBJ2-7; CDR3nt: TGTGCCAGCAGCTTAGGACCCCCCGGGCAGGGCCTATCCTACGAGCAGTACTTC; CDR3aa: CASSLGPPGQGLSYEQYF
v_gene: TRBV29-1; d_gene: TRBD1; abundance: -; j_gene: TRBJ1-4; CDR3nt: TGCAGCGCCACGTTAGGGGGCACTAATGAAAAACTGTTTTTT; CDR3aa: CSATLGGTNEKLFF
v_gene: TRBV5-4; d_gene: -; abundance: -; j_gene: TRBJ1-1; CDR3nt: TGTGCCAGCAGCCCGGGTGGGGCCGCGGCACCCACTGAAGCTTTCTTT; CDR3aa: CASSPGGAAAPTEAFF
v_gene: TRBV5-1; d_gene: -; abundance: -; j_gene: TRBJ2-5; CDR3nt: TGCGCCAGCAGCTTTGGGAAGGAGACAGAGACCCAGTACTTC; CDR3aa: CASSFGKETETQYF
v_gene: TRBV28; d_gene: -; abundance: -; j_gene: TRBJ2-2; CDR3nt: TGTGCCAGCAGTTTAACGGCCCGATTTGTCTCGGGGGAGCTGTTTTTT; CDR3aa: CASSLTARFVSGELFF
v_gene: TRBV30; d_gene: TRBD1; abundance: -; j_gene: TRBJ2-1; CDR3nt: TGTGCCTGGAGTGTATGGGGTGGGACAGGGTCGGCTGAGCAGTTCTTC; CDR3aa: CAWSVWGGTGSAEQFF
v_gene: TRBV7-9; d_gene: -; abundance: -; j_gene: TRBJ2-4; CDR3nt: TGTGCCAGCAGTTTACATCGGGGCGACGCCACGGTGGACATTCAGTACTTC; CDR3aa: CASSLHRGDATVDIQYF
v_gene: TRBV28; d_gene: TRBD1; abundance: once; j_gene: TRBJ1-3; CDR3nt: TGTGCCAGCAGTTCGACAGGGATGGCAAACACCATATATTTT; CDR3aa: CASSSTGMANTIYF
v_gene: TRBV5-1; d_gene: TRBD2; abundance: -; j_gene: TRBJ2-3; CDR3nt: TGCGCCAGCAGCCAAACCGGGACTAGCGGGAGCACAGATACGCAGTATTTT; CDR3aa: CASSQTGTSGSTDTQYF
v_gene: TRBV7-8; d_gene: -; abundance: -; j_gene: TRBJ2-1; CDR3nt: TGTGCCAGCAGCTTGGGTAGCCCTTCCTACAATGAGCAGTTCTTC; CDR3aa: CASSLGSPSYNEQFF
v_gene: TRBV5-8; d_gene: -; abundance: -; j_gene: TRBJ1-1; CDR3nt: TGTGCCAGCAGCATCCGGGGTGGGCCGAACACTGAAGCTTTCTTT; CDR3aa: CASSIRGGPNTEAFF
v_gene: TRBV6-1; d_gene: -; abundance: -; j_gene: TRBJ2-7; CDR3nt: TGTGCCAGCAGTGAATGGGCAGGTCTAAGCGAGCAGTACTTC; CDR3aa: CASSEWAGLSEQYF
v_gene: TRBV7-9; d_gene: TRBD2; abundance: -; j_gene: TRBJ2-1; CDR3nt: TGTGCCAGCAGCTTGCTAGCGGGGGACAATGAGCAGTTCTTC; CDR3aa: CASSLLAGDNEQFF
v_gene: TRBV7-2; d_gene: -; abundance: -; j_gene: TRBJ2-1; CDR3nt: TGTGCCAGCAGCTTGCAGGGTTATGGGTACAATGAGCAGTTCTTC; CDR3aa: CASSLQGYGYNEQFF
v_gene: TRBV7-2; d_gene: -; abundance: -; j_gene: TRBJ2-7; CDR3nt: TGTGCCAGCAGCCTAGGTGGTACGGGCTCCGAGCAGTACTTC; CDR3aa: CASSLGGTGSEQYF
v_gene: TRBV7-7; d_gene: -; abundance: -; j_gene: TRBJ2-5; CDR3nt: TGTGCCAGCAGCTTAGGTGCGGGATCAGAGACCCAGTACTTC; CDR3aa: CASSLGAGSETQYF
v_gene: TRBV18; d_gene: -; abundance: -; j_gene: TRBJ2-1; CDR3nt: TGTGCCAGCTCACCACCTCCCGAAAACTACAATGAGCAGTTCTTC; CDR3aa: CASSPPPENYNEQFF
v_gene: TRBV27; d_gene: -; abundance: -; j_gene: TRBJ2-5; CDR3nt: TGTGCCAGCAGTCGCATCCCAGGGACCCAGTACTTC; CDR3aa: CASSRIPGTQYF
v_gene: TRBV5-1; d_gene: -; abundance: -; j_gene: TRBJ2-7; CDR3nt: TGCGCCAGCAGCTTGGGAGGTAGCGTTCTGTCCTACGAGCAGTACTTC; CDR3aa: CASSLGGSVLSYEQYF